The 17 T cell receptor beta chains presented below share a single source sample, sequenced in a study of low-dose radiotherapy and immunotherapy resistance in tumors. TCRs were put through around 20 PCR cycles of amplification with Phusion. A constant-region primer and the V-primer adapter served as the primer pair. TCRdb reprocessed the reads with MiXCR, giving one entry per CDR3 protein. The profile shows about 50,000 distinct CDR3 sequences, over 9.5% of them singletons. Specified time point: before trial treatment. This specimen consisted of PBMCs, obtained before treatment. These receptors were taken from a female donor with ovarian cancer.

This clonotype has a count of ten or more. The rearrangement joins TRBV7-9 to TRBJ2-7; weak D call: TRBD2 (6 bases). Germline assignment: CDR1 SEHNR and CDR2 FQNEAQ (reference sequence). The CDR3 spans 13 residues. The V and J ends lost 3 bases and 4 bases respectively, with 10 bases between them. CDR3 sequence reads: CASSFGGVYEQYF. The CDR3, as DNA: TGTGCCAGCAGCTTTGGCGGGGTTTACGAGCAGTACTTC.

In its sample, this clonotype was seen many times. DNA for the CDR3: TGTGCCTGGAGCCGCAGAACAGGGGGCGCTTACAATGAGCAGTTCTTC. This gives the protein CAWSRRTGGAYNEQFF. The chain combines TRBV30 with TRBJ2-1; 9 bases are shared with TRBD1. Germline V gives CDR1 GTSNPN, CDR2 SVGIG (reference sequence). V was clipped by 3 bases and J by 4 bases; unmatched bases: 10. The CDR3 runs 16 residues.

This clonotype was observed at least ten times. The V gene is TRBV11-2, the J gene TRBJ2-7, with 8 bases fitting TRBD1. Trimming removed 1 base from V and 3 bases from J; junction bases left unmatched: 2. Germline CDR1 reads SGHAT; CDR2 reads FQNNGV. The CDR3 is made up of 14 amino acids. This CDR3 is CASSLATGGYEQYF. The CDR3 DNA sequence: TGTGCCAGCAGCTTAGCTACAGGGGGCTACGAGCAGTACTTC.

There are many counts of this clonotype. J is TRBJ2-1 and V is TRBV28; TRBD2 matches 9 bases. The CDR3 contains 15 residues. Germline trimming cut 3 bases from V and 10 bases from J; bases unmatched to any gene: 10. The germline V gene has CDR1 MDHEN and CDR2 SYDVKM. CDR3 DNA: TGTGCCAGCAGTTTGGCGGGCCTAGCGGGATGGGAGCAGTTCTTC. It encodes CASSLAGLAGWEQFF.

This clonotype appeared many times. The CDR3: CASSLPGQGANEQFF. The CDR3 nucleotides are TGCGCCAGCAGCCTACCGGGACAGGGGGCCAATGAGCAGTTCTTC. The chain joins TRBV5-1 to TRBJ2-1; 12 bases are shared with TRBD1. With V trimmed by 4 bases and J by 6 bases, 5 bases remained unmatched. The germline V gene has CDR1 SGHRS and CDR2 YFSETQ. This CDR3 is built from 15 residues.

This clonotype was counted ten times or more. The V call is TRBV20-1, the J call TRBJ2-1; 12 nucleotides agree with TRBD2. The ends lost 5 bases at V and 0 bases at J; junction bases unmatched: 8. The V gene's germline CDR1 is DFQATT and CDR2 SNEGSKA (reference sequence). The CDR3 has 17 residues. CDR3 region: CSAAPGLAGDSYNEQFF. The DNA of the CDR3 is TGCAGTGCTGCCCCGGGACTAGCGGGTGACTCCTACAATGAGCAGTTCTTC.

This clonotype was counted ten times or more. The chain has TRBV12-3 or TRBV12-4 and TRBJ2-1; the D call may be TRBD1 or TRBD2 (6 bases each). The CDR3 is 15 amino acids. Trimming removed 7 bases from V and 3 bases from J, with 16 bases in between. The CDR3 region has the DNA TGTGCCAGCACCGAAGGGGGGCTGGTCTACAATGAGCAGTTCTTC. Protein sequence: CASTEGGLVYNEQFF.

This clonotype was observed at least ten times. The V gene is TRBV6-2 or TRBV6-3, the J gene TRBJ1-2, with 7 bases lining up with TRBD1. V trimming: 7 bases; J trimming: 7 bases; junction bases outside the gene matches: 9. Germline CDR1 and CDR2: MNHEY and SVGEGT. The CDR3 covers 13 residues. Here the CDR3 reads CASINRQGPGYTF. The CDR3 DNA follows: TGTGCCAGCATCAACAGACAGGGTCCTGGCTACACCTTC.

The table lists this clonotype with many counts. This sequence joins TRBV6-6 and TRBJ2-3; a possible D gene is TRBD2 (6 bases). The ends were cut back, 5 bases at V and 10 bases at J, with 13 bases in the middle. The CDR3 has 12 residues. The germline V gene has CDR1 MNHNY and CDR2 SVGAGI (reference sequence). DNA for the CDR3: TGTGCCAGCAGTGCGGACTACGCGCCGCAGTATTTT. Its protein product is CASSADYAPQYF.

This clonotype is classed as medium-sized (0.01 to 0.1%). J is TRBJ1-2 and V is TRBV7-9; no definite D call. Germline values: CDR1 SEHNR, CDR2 FQNEAQ (reference sequence). The V and J ends lost 4 bases and 4 bases respectively, with 10 bases between them. The CDR3 extends over 13 amino acids. CDR3 in amino acids: CASSSGSPYGYTF. CDR3 coding DNA: TGTGCCAGCAGCTCGGGCAGCCCCTATGGCTACACCTTC.

This clonotype was observed a few times. The chain couples TRBV4-1 to TRBJ2-2, with D perhaps matching TRBD2 (7 bases). Germline lookup yields CDR1 MGHRA and CDR2 YSYEKL. V was shortened by 4 bases and J by 1 base, with 16 bases between the two germline ends. The CDR3 loop spans 17 amino acids. CDR3 in amino acids: CASSPSRGGRNTGELFF. DNA of the CDR3: TGCGCCAGCAGCCCCTCAAGGGGGGGGCGGAACACCGGGGAGCTGTTTTTT.

There are many counts of this clonotype. One junction end disagrees with the germline gene, perhaps due to a read error. This chain connects TRBV5-1 to TRBJ1-2; TRBD1 is a possible D gene (5 bases). The length of the CDR3 is 15 residues. CDR1 and CDR2 (germline): SGHRS, YFSETQ. CDR3 in amino acids: CASSLDNRIAYGYTF. Here the CDR3 DNA reads TGTGCCAGCAGCTTGGATAACAGGATAGCCTATGGCTACACCTTC. Together with reference TRBV5-1 and TRBJ1-2, the CDR3 gives the full variable domain: KAGVTQTPRYLIKTRGQQVTLSCSPISGHRSVSWYQQTPGQGLQFLFEYFSETQRNKGNFPGRFSGRQFSNSRSEMNVSTLELGDSALYLCASSLDNRIAYGYTFGSGTRLTVV.

This clonotype came up once. The rearrangement uses TRBV10-2 and TRBJ2-7; TRBD1 agrees at 9 bases. Trimming at V came to 7 bases and at J to 4 bases, leaving 8 bases not matched to a gene. CDR1 and CDR2 from the germline V gene are WSHSY and SAAADI. The CDR3 extends over 14 amino acids. The CDR3 DNA follows: TGCGCCAGCACCACGGACAGGGGTGAATACGAGCAGTACTTC. Protein sequence: CASTTDRGEYEQYF.

This clonotype was picked up many times. The chain is built from TRBV7-2 and TRBJ1-5; D unclear. The CDR3 covers 15 residues. Trimming stripped 5 bases from V and 1 base from J, with 12 bases between. Germline V lookup: CDR1 SGHTA, CDR2 FQGNSA. The CDR3 nucleotides read TGTGCCAGCAGCCCAGAGGTAGGCAGCAATCAGCCCCAGCATTTT. Its translation is CASSPEVGSNQPQHF.

This clonotype was detected only a few times. V usage is TRBV19 and J usage is TRBJ2-3; no clear D. The CDR3 loop spans 12 amino acids. Germline V CDR1 and CDR2: LNHDA, SQIVND (reference sequence). The V gene lost 6 bases and the J gene lost 0 bases, with 4 bases spanning the gap. CDR3 loop: CASSGSTDTQYF. The CDR3 DNA reads TGTGCCAGTAGCGGAAGCACAGATACGCAGTATTTT.

This clonotype occurred many times. The V gene is TRBV7-2, the J gene TRBJ1-1, with D possibly matching TRBD1 (6 bases). Germline V gene lookup returns CDR1 SGHTA and CDR2 FQGNSA. The CDR3 contains 15 residues. Deletions cut 1 base from V and 3 bases from J, with 12 bases between. CDR3 coding DNA: TGTGCCAGCAGCTTAGTGGGGGGCGTTGACACTGAAGCTTTCTTT. Protein product: CASSLVGGVDTEAFF.

This clonotype was detected a few times. The chain carries TRBV6-5 and TRBJ2-7; D gene uncertain. The CDR3 sequence is 12 residues long. Germline assignment: CDR1 MNHEY and CDR2 SVGAGI. Deletions cut 10 bases from V and 6 bases from J, with 16 bases between. The CDR3 loop reads CATHPRSGEQYF. As DNA, the CDR3 is TGTGCCACCCATCCTAGGAGTGGCGAGCAGTACTTC.